The 28 T cell receptor beta chains in this list originate from one sample, sequenced in a study of blood T cell repertoires in COVID-19. This table comes from immunoSEQ multiplex PCR, and its TCRdb copy is limited to in-frame clones, with some not included. The sample holds about 280,000 clones, approximately 78% seen once. Sample: PBMCs or T cells enriched from blood (not recorded which). These receptors were collected from a man aged 40-49 years who had been exposed to COVID-19.

This rearrangement joins TRBV11-2 to TRBJ2-1; D unclear. Trimming took off 1 base at V and 7 bases at J, with 11 bases between the two ends. CDR3 length: 14 amino acids. The germline CDR1 and CDR2 sequences are SGHAT and FQNNGV. CDR3 sequence: CASSLGQVSNEQFF. CDR3 nucleotide sequence: TGTGCCAGCAGCTTAGGTCAGGTTTCTAATGAGCAGTTCTTC.

The chain employs TRBV2 and TRBJ2-7; D gene uncertain. V lost 6 bases, J lost 5 bases, and 17 bases lay in between. Germline V gene data show CDR1 as SNHLY and CDR2 as FYNNEI. The length of the CDR3 is 14 residues. CDR3 loop: CASRRYLFDDEQYF. CDR3 bases: TGTGCCAGCAGGAGGTATCTATTTGATGACGAGCAGTACTTC.

The chain carries TRBV6-5 and TRBJ2-1; D is ambiguous. This CDR3 has 15 amino acids. The V end was cut by 2 bases, the J end by 0 bases, with 8 bases between. From germline, CDR1 is MNHEY and CDR2 SVGAGI. DNA of the CDR3: TGTGCCAGCAGTTACGGCCCCAGCTCCTACAATGAGCAGTTCTTC. Its translation is CASSYGPSSYNEQFF.

The CDR3 loop is CASSLSTGDYEQYF. The DNA of the CDR3 is TGCGCCAGCAGCTTATCGACAGGGGACTACGAGCAGTACTTC. The gene calls are TRBV5-1 and TRBJ2-7; TRBD1 agrees at 8 bases. Germline V lookup: CDR1 SGHRS, CDR2 YFSETQ. Trimming took 2 bases from V and 3 from J; bases not matched to a gene: 4. The CDR3 length is 14 residues.

The rearrangement joins TRBV4-1 to TRBJ1-1; D uncertain. V gave up 5 bases and J gave up 1 base, with 8 bases separating them. The CDR3 extends over 13 amino acids. The V gene's germline CDR1 is MGHRA and CDR2 YSYEKL. In DNA form, the CDR3 reads TGCGCCAGCAGCGACATACCGAACACTGAAGCTTTCTTT. The encoded protein is CASSDIPNTEAFF.

The rearrangement uses TRBV9 and TRBJ1-1; tentative D call: TRBD1 (5 bases). The CDR3 is made up of 18 amino acids. Trimming removed 4 bases at V and 3 bases at J, with 25 bases between. Germline values: CDR1 SGDLS, CDR2 YYNGEE. CDR3 amino acids: CASSSFRGRLGSDTEAFF. The CDR3 coding sequence is TGTGCCAGCAGCTCCTTCCGGGGGAGGCTAGGTTCGGACACTGAAGCTTTCTTT. The full variable domain, in which reference TRBV9 and TRBJ1-1 provide the parts outside the CDR3, is DSGVTQTPKHLITATGQRVTLRCSPRSGDLSVYWYQQSLDQGLQFLIQYYNGEERAKGNILERFSAQQFPDLHSELNLSSLELGDSALYFCASSSFRGRLGSDTEAFFGQGTRLTVV.

For this clone: Relative to the germline gene, one junction end is altered; a read error may explain this. The chain joins TRBV7-7 to TRBJ2-3; maybe TRBD2 (6 bases). The CDR3 contains 13 residues. Germline loops: CDR1 SSHAT, CDR2 FNYEAQ (reference sequence). This chain's CDR3 is CASSSDYTDTQYF. CDR3 DNA sequence: TGTGCTAGCAGCTCGGACTACACAGATACGCAGTATTTT.

This chain connects TRBV9 to TRBJ2-1; 13 bases align to TRBD2. Unmatched junction bases numbered 7, after V lost 4 bases and J lost 6 bases. Germline V gives CDR1 SGDLS, CDR2 YYNGEE. The CDR3 runs to 16 residues. This chain's CDR3 is CASSPGLAGAPNEQFF. In nucleotides, the CDR3 is TGTGCCAGCAGCCCCGGACTAGCGGGAGCCCCCAATGAGCAGTTCTTC.

The V gene is TRBV3-1 (or the pseudogene TRBV3-2), the J gene TRBJ2-7, with D tentatively TRBD2 (6 bases). Germline V gene sequence: CDR1 LGHDT, CDR2 YNNKEL (reference sequence). Trimming stripped 4 bases from V and 6 bases from J, with 16 bases between. The CDR3 has 14 amino acids. This CDR3 is CASSLEGTRGEQYF. CDR3 coding DNA: TGTGCCAGCAGCCTAGAGGGGACTCGGGGCGAGCAGTACTTC.

The chain has TRBV3-1 (or the pseudogene TRBV3-2) and TRBJ1-2, with 7 bases identical to TRBD1. The V gene end was trimmed by 3 bases and the J gene end by 4 bases; junction bases not matched to a gene: 11. The CDR3 extends over 16 amino acids. Germline CDR1 and CDR2: LGHDT and YNNKEL (reference sequence). The CDR3 is CASSHTIRGRGYGYTF. The CDR3 DNA follows: TGTGCCAGCAGCCATACTATTAGGGGGCGCGGCTATGGCTACACCTTC.

The V call is TRBV11-2, the J call TRBJ1-2, with 9 bases that match TRBD1. V was clipped by 2 bases and J by 8 bases; unmatched bases: 15. The germline V gene has CDR1 SGHAT and CDR2 FQNNGV. This CDR3 is 17 amino acids long. The CDR3 DNA reads as TGTGCCAGCAGCTTACGGGACAGGGTCATAACCGATCGGGGCTACACCTTC. This translates into CASSLRDRVITDRGYTF.

V usage is TRBV7-9 and J usage is TRBJ2-1; unclear D gene. The V end was cut by 1 base, the J end by 1 base, with 5 bases between. Germline V gene lookup returns CDR1 SEHNR and CDR2 FQNEAQ (reference sequence). The CDR3 covers 14 residues. The CDR3 loop is CASSLGTSYNEQFF. CDR3 nucleotides: TGTGCCAGCAGCTTAGGCACATCCTACAATGAGCAGTTCTTC.

The V gene is TRBV5-4, the J gene TRBJ2-7; D ambiguous. The CDR3 runs 15 residues. Germline values: CDR1 SGHNT, CDR2 YYREEE (reference sequence). The V end lost 0 bases, the J end lost 2 bases, and 12 bases lay between the germline ends. CDR3 region: CASSLDSGSPYEQYF. The CDR3 nucleotides are TGTGCCAGCAGCTTGGATTCTGGCTCCCCCTACGAGCAGTACTTC.

The chain is built from TRBV18 and TRBJ2-1, with 13 positions matching TRBD2. Looked up from germline, CDR1 is KGHSH and CDR2 is LQKENI. J gave up 5 bases and V 4 bases, and 8 bases lay outside the gene matches. The length of the CDR3 is 17 residues. The CDR3 spells CASSLRTSGSYNNEQFF. The CDR3 DNA follows: TGTGCCAGCTCACTCCGGACTAGCGGGAGTTATAACAATGAGCAGTTCTTC.

V and J are TRBV5-6 and TRBJ2-7; TRBD1 is a possible D gene (6 bases). The CDR3 spans 14 residues. The V gene lost 4 bases and the J gene lost 5 bases, with 16 bases spanning the gap. Germline V gene data show CDR1 as SGHDT and CDR2 as YYEEEE. The CDR3 DNA follows: TGTGCCAGCAGCAGGGGACAAGGGTTCCACGAGCAGTACTTC. Translated, it gives CASSRGQGFHEQYF.

CDR3 bases: TGTGCCAGCAGCCAAGAACGGGGACAGACAGGGGATGGCTATGGCTACACCTTC. Its protein is CASSQERGQTGDGYGYTF. V and J are TRBV3-1 (or the pseudogene TRBV3-2) and TRBJ1-2; 8 positions match TRBD1. CDR3 length: 18 residues. CDR1 and CDR2 from the germline V gene are LGHDT and YNNKEL (reference sequence). The trim removed 0 bases at V and 4 bases at J, leaving 13 bases unmatched.

The CDR3 region has the DNA TGTGCCAGTAGTGGCAGGGGATCCTATAATTCACCCCTCCACTTT. Encoded protein: CASSGRGSYNSPLHF. The chain is built from TRBV19 and TRBJ1-6; possible D gene TRBD1, 6 bases. Trimming took off 5 bases at V and 1 base at J, with 9 bases between the two ends. Germline lookup yields CDR1 LNHDA and CDR2 SQIVND (reference sequence). The CDR3 length is 15 residues.

The chain has TRBV10-3 and TRBJ1-2; 9 positions match TRBD1. The germline V gene has CDR1 ENHRY and CDR2 SYGVKD. J gave up 2 bases and V 6 bases, and 4 bases lay outside the gene matches. The CDR3 covers 14 residues. CDR3 DNA sequence: TGTGCCATCAGCGACAGGGGGGAAAACTATGGCTACACCTTC. Protein sequence: CAISDRGENYGYTF.

V gene TRBV6-5 combines with J gene TRBJ2-3, with 12 bases identical to TRBD2. Looked up from germline, CDR1 is MNHEY and CDR2 is SVGAGI. The CDR3 consists of 13 residues. J was trimmed by 7 bases and V by 6 bases; bases with no gene match: 2. CDR3 sequence (DNA): TGTGCCAGCAGGACTAGCGGGAGATATACGCAGTATTTT. As protein: CASRTSGRYTQYF.

The table lists this clone with a count of one. This chain joins TRBV7-2 and TRBJ2-1; a possible D gene is TRBD2 (6 bases). Per germline, CDR1 SGHTA and CDR2 FQGNSA. This CDR3 is built from 15 residues. The ends were cut back, 1 base at V and 5 bases at J, with 12 bases in the middle. CDR3 DNA: TGTGCCAGCAGCTTAGTGGGCGGGATTGACAATGAGCAGTTCTTC. It specifies CASSLVGGIDNEQFF.

The V gene is TRBV19, the J gene TRBJ2-1; 7 bases map to TRBD1. This CDR3 spans 14 amino acids. Germline loops: CDR1 LNHDA, CDR2 SQIVND (reference sequence). Germline trimming cut 4 bases from V and 9 bases from J; bases unmatched to any gene: 9. CDR3 region: CASSNRRQGGEQFF. CDR3 sequence (DNA): TGTGCCAGTAGTAACAGGCGACAGGGCGGTGAGCAGTTCTTC.

V usage is TRBV7-9 and J usage is TRBJ2-2; TRBD2 matches at 12 bases. With V trimmed by 4 bases and J by 8 bases, 11 bases remained unmatched. The CDR3 loop spans 17 amino acids. Germline assignment: CDR1 SEHNR and CDR2 FQNEAQ (reference sequence). CDR3 sequence reads: CASSSKLAGGPRGELFF. As DNA, the CDR3 is TGTGCCAGCAGCTCCAAACTAGCGGGAGGCCCTCGGGGGGAGCTGTTTTTT. The full variable domain, with the rest looked up from reference TRBV7-9 and TRBJ2-2, is DTGVSQNPRHKITKRGQNVTFRCDPISEHNRLYWYRQTLGQGPEFLTYFQNEAQLEKSRLLSDRFSAERPKGSFSTLEIQRTEQGDSAMYLCASSSKLAGGPRGELFFGEGSRLTVL.

This sequence joins TRBV15 and TRBJ1-5, with 8 bases fitting TRBD1. Trimming took 3 bases from V and 5 from J; bases not matched to a gene: 9. The CDR3 is 16 amino acids. Germline V gene sequence: CDR1 LNHNV, CDR2 YYDKDF (reference sequence). The DNA of the CDR3 is TGTGCCACCAGCAGCGTCTTCAGGGGGCTGGATCAGCCCCAGCATTTT. Protein: CATSSVFRGLDQPQHF.

The gene calls are TRBV5-8 and TRBJ2-2; possibly TRBD2 for D (6 bases). This CDR3 contains 16 residues. With 7 bases removed from V and 5 bases from J, the gap between germline ends came to 21 bases. Germline lookup yields CDR1 SGHTS and CDR2 YDEGEE. Written as DNA, the CDR3 is TGTGCCAGCCAAAGCGGGCAAGGTGGATGGACCGGGGAGCTGTTTTTT. As protein: CASQSGQGGWTGELFF.

This clone was seen only once. This sequence joins TRBV6-2 or TRBV6-3 and TRBJ2-7; 8 bases fit TRBD2. The length of the CDR3 is 17 residues. V was pared by 0 bases and J by 7 bases, with 14 bases of the junction left unmatched. Germline-derived CDR1 and CDR2 are MNHEY and SVGEGT. DNA of the CDR3: TGTGCCAGCAGTTACTCAACTCAGCGGGAGATAATAGGGGAGCAGTACTTC. Protein product: CASSYSTQREIIGEQYF.

The V gene is TRBV14, the J gene TRBJ2-7, with 10 bases that match TRBD2. The ends lost 7 bases at V and 0 bases at J; junction bases unmatched: 3. CDR3 size: 14 residues. Germline CDR1 and CDR2: SGHDN and FVKESK. Here the CDR3 DNA reads TGTGCCAGCAAAAGGACTAGCGGCTCCTACGAGCAGTACTTC. The encoded protein is CASKRTSGSYEQYF.

J is TRBJ2-7 and V is TRBV6-5, with a tentative D call TRBD1 (6 bases). Germline lookup yields CDR1 MNHEY and CDR2 SVGAGI. The V end lost 6 bases, the J end lost 2 bases, and 8 bases lay between the germline ends. The CDR3 runs 12 residues. The CDR3 spells CASRDRPYEQYF. The CDR3 bases are TGTGCCAGCAGAGACAGGCCCTACGAGCAGTACTTC.

This clone was recorded only once. The gene calls are TRBV7-9 and TRBJ1-1; D ambiguous. The germline gives CDR1 SEHNR, CDR2 FQNEAQ (reference sequence). The CDR3 is 12 amino acids. V lost 5 bases and J lost 12, with 16 bases in between. The chain's CDR3 is CASSPGSGATFF. The CDR3 DNA follows: TGTGCCAGCAGCCCGGGGTCGGGTGCAACTTTCTTT.